Here is one T cell receptor beta chain with its context. The data derive from a study of blood T cell repertoires in COVID-19. Study-level information: The cDNA or gDNA used as material had been derived from T cells, B-cell-depleted T cells, or PBMCs.

The CDR3 length is 15 residues. CDR1 and CDR2 (germline): SGHAT, FQDESV (reference sequence). V lost 5 bases, J lost 4 bases, and 18 bases lay in between. Original analysis: Estimates of nucleated cell counts were drawn from the amplification of reference gene primers. Generated by immunoSEQ multiplex PCR, the TCRdb table keeps only in-frame clones and is missing some. Clone size and the V and J calls come from that table; the DNA yielded D and trimming. Counted here are roughly 200,000 clones, over 75% occurring once; the ten biggest clones make up less than 15%. The origin of this receptor is a man aged 45-65 years who had recovered from COVID-19. This chain connects TRBV11-1 to TRBJ2-7; TRBD2 is a possible D gene (6 bases). Sequenced material: peripheral blood. CDR3 region: CASSPPGDREYEQYF. CDR3 DNA: TGTGCCAGCAGCCCCCCTGGAGACCGGGAGTACGAGCAGTACTTC.